This TCR beta chain appears in the sequencing data of a study of blood T cells in healthy people across ages. Donors each provided 9.5 to 10 milliliters of peripheral blood. The second PCR ran roughly 6 to 11 cycles with a sample-barcoded 5' primer and J-beta primers. One entry per CDR3 protein results from TCRdb running MiXCR on the 5' RACE reads. The top ten clones hold around 16% of a sample with 500,000 to 700,000 distinct CDR3 sequences, about 30% of them seen once. At least ten counts were recorded for this clonotype. Its target is not known. V was clipped by 6 bases and J by 3 bases; unmatched bases: 4. This CDR3 has 13 residues. CDR1 SQVTM and CDR2 ANQGSEA come from the germline V gene. Study-level points and caveats: Measured against age, TCR beta diversity per million T cells decreased in a roughly linear manner. Naive T cell percentage and TCR beta diversity correlated strongly. Changes seen in expanded clonotypes were possibly confounded by donor CMV status left unknown.

This receptor was obtained from a woman of 80 years or more in good health. This sequence joins TRBV29-1 and TRBJ1-1, with 10 bases that match TRBD1. Sequencing was performed on blood. In nucleotides, the CDR3 is TGCAGCGTGTCGGACAGGGGGTACACTGAAGCTTTCTTT. Translating it yields CSVSDRGYTEAFF.